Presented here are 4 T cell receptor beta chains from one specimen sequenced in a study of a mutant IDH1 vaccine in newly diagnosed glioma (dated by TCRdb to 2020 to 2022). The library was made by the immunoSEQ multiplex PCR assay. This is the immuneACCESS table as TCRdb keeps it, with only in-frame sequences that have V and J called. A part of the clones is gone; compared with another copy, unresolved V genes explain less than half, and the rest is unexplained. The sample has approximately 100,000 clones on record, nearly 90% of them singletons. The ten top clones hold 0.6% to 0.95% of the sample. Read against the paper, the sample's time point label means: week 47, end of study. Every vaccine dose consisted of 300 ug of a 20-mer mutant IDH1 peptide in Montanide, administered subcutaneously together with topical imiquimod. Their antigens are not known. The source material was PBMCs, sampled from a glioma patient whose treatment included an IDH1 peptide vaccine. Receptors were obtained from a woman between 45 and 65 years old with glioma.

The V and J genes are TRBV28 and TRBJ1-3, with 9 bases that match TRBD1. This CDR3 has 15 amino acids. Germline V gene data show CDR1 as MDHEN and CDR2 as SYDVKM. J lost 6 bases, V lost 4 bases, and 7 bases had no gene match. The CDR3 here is CASSSPGQGLNTIYF. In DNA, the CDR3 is TGTGCCAGCAGTTCCCCGGGACAGGGATTAAACACCATATATTTT.

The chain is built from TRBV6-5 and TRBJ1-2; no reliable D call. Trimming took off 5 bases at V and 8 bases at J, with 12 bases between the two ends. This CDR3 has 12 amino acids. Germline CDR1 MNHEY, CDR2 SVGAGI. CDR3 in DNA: TGTGCCAGCAGTCCCACCCCTCGAGGCTACACCTTC. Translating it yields CASSPTPRGYTF.

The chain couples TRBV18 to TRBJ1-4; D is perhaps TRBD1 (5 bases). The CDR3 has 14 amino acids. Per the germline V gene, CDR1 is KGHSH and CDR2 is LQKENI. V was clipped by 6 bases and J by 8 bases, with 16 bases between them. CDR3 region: CASSPTRGREKLFF. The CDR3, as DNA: TGTGCCAGCTCCCCGACCCGGGGGAGGGAAAAACTGTTTTTT.

CDR3 bases: TGTGCCAGCAGCCGGTCATCCGGGACGAATGAAAAACTGTTTTTT. Translation gives CASSRSSGTNEKLFF. The rearrangement joins TRBV7-3 to TRBJ1-4; D might be TRBD1 (5 bases). V lost 5 bases to trimming and J lost 5 bases, with 15 bases between them. This CDR3 is 15 amino acids long. In germline, CDR1 is SGHTA, CDR2 FQGTGA.